This T cell receptor (beta chain) was found in a study of T cell responses to AZD1222 COVID-19 vaccine. General observations from the study: Repertoire sampling occurred only after the peak T cell response. Clonal diversity was possibly underestimated, and the donors were mostly white British, with more females. The reported proportion of spike-specific TCRs targeting unmutated variant regions was nearly half.

To note about this clone: What it binds is not known.

This CDR3 is 13 amino acids long. Germline loops: CDR1 SQVTM, CDR2 ANQGSEA. Trimming stripped 5 bases from V and 2 bases from J, with 11 bases between. The method was immunoSEQ multiplex PCR; TCRdb's version includes in-frame clones alone and lacks a portion of them. The sample has approximately 88,000 clones; 70% to 85% are singletons. V gene TRBV29-1 combines with J gene TRBJ2-3; maybe TRBD2 (5 bases). Sequencing was performed on peripheral blood, taken on day 0 of AZD1222 vaccination. The clonotype comes from an adult in good health. CDR3 sequence: CSVKGLTTDTQYF. CDR3 nucleotide sequence: TGCAGCGTTAAAGGACTTACCACAGATACGCAGTATTTT.